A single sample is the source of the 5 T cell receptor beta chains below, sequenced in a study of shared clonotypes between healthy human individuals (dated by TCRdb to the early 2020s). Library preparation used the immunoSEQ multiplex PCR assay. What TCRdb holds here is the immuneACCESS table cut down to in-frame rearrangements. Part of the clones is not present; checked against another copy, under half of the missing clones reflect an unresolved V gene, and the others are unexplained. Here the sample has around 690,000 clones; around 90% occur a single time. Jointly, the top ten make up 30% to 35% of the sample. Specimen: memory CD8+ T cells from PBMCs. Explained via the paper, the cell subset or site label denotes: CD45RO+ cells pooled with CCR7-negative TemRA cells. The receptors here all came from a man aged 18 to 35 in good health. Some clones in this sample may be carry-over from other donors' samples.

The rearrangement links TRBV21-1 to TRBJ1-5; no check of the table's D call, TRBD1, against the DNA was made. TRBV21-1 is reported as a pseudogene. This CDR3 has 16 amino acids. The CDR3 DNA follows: TGTGCCAGCAGCAAAGCGCTCCAGGCAAGCAATCAGCCCCAGCATTTT. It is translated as CASSKALQASNQPQHF.

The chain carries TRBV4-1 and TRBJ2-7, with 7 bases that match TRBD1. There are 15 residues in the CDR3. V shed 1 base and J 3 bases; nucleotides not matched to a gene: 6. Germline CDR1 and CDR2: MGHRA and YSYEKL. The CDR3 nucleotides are TGCGCCAGCAGCCAAGGCATACACAGGGGCTACGAGCAGTACTTC. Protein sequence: CASSQGIHRGYEQYF.

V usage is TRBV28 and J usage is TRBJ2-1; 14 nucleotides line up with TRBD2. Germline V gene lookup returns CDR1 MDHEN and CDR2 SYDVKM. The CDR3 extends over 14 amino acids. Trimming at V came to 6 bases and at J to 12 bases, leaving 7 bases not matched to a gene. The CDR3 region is CASRGLAGGGWQFF. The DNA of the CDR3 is TGTGCCAGCAGAGGACTAGCGGGAGGAGGGTGGCAGTTCTTC.

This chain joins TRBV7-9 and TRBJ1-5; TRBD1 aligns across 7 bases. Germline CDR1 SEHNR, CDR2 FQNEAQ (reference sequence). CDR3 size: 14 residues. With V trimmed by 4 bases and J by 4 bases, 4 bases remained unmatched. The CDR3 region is CASSSDRMNQPQHF. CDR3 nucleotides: TGTGCCAGCAGCTCGGACAGGATGAATCAGCCCCAGCATTTT. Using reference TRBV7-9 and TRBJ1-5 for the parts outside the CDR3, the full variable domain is DTGVSQNPRHKITKRGQNVTFRCDPISEHNRLYWYRQTLGQGPEFLTYFQNEAQLEKSRLLSDRFSAERPKGSFSTLEIQRTEQGDSAMYLCASSSDRMNQPQHFGDGTRLSIL.

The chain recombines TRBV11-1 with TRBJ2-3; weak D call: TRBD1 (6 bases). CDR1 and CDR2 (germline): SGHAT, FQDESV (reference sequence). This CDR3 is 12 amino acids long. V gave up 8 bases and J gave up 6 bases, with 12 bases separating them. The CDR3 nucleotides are TGTGCCAGCGTGGGGGCAGCGGATACGCAGTATTTT. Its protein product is CASVGAADTQYF.